Listed below are T cell receptor beta chains from one sample, sequenced in a study of beta chain features in type 1 diabetes. The data were produced by immunoSEQ multiplex PCR, yet TCRdb's version contains in-frame clones alone and is incomplete. In the table there are 600,000 to 700,000 clones, around an eighth of which are singletons. Sequencing used naive CD4+ T cells from blood. The receptors here all came from a man under 40 with type 1 diabetes. The CDR3 runs from the conserved cysteine through the conserved F or W. D genes are given only for firm matches. Size is omitted from some rows. Given values are once, few, many or a class for expanded clones.

clone size	D gene	V gene	J gene	CDR3 protein	CDR3 DNA
.	TRBD2	TRBV7-7	TRBJ2-3	CASSLARGGPDTQYF	TGTGCTAGCAGCTTAGCGCGGGGGGGCCCAGATACGCAGTATTTT
few	TRBD2	TRBV15	TRBJ2-5	CATSTAGVPSQETQYF	TGTGCCACCAGCACCGCGGGGGTACCGTCGCAAGAGACCCAGTACTTC
.	.	TRBV7-8	TRBJ2-3	CASSLGGASDTQYF	TGTGCCAGCAGCTTAGGGGGGGCGTCTGATACGCAGTATTTT
few	.	TRBV9	TRBJ1-6	CASSAAGNSPLHF	TGTGCCAGCAGCGCCGCAGGAAATTCACCCCTCCACTTT
few	TRBD2	TRBV5-1	TRBJ2-4	CASSLVGIAGNIQYF	TGCGCCAGCAGCTTGGTAGGCATAGCGGGAAACATTCAGTACTTC
few	.	TRBV7-2	TRBJ1-5	CASSLDENQPQHF	TGTGCCAGCAGCTTAGACGAAAATCAGCCCCAGCATTTT
.	TRBD1	TRBV6-5	TRBJ1-2	CASSHRGIYGYTF	TGTGCCAGCAGTCACAGGGGGATTTATGGCTACACCTTC
.	.	TRBV2	TRBJ2-5	CASSLPGRSVETQYF	TGTGCCAGCAGTCTCCCCGGGCGGAGTGTAGAGACCCAGTACTTC
few	TRBD2	TRBV4-2	TRBJ2-7	CASSQVRVAGYVQYF	TGTGCCAGCAGCCAAGTCCGGGTAGCGGGGTATGTGCAGTACTTC
.	TRBD2	TRBV7-2	TRBJ2-3	CASSSLAGSTDTQYF	TGTGCCAGCAGCTCTTTAGCGGGAAGCACAGATACGCAGTATTTT
few	.	TRBV10-3	TRBJ2-2	CAISVDGRGELFF	TGTGCCATCAGTGTGGATGGACGAGGGGAGCTGTTTTTT
few	.	TRBV11-2	TRBJ1-2	CASSLGYASNYGYTF	TGTGCCAGCAGCTTAGGGTACGCATCGAACTATGGCTACACCTTC
few	.	TRBV19	TRBJ1-6	CASTPRRGNNSPLHF	TGTGCCAGTACCCCAAGGCGCGGGAATAATTCACCCCTCCACTTT
few	.	TRBV5-4	TRBJ1-4	CASGIRDNEKLFF	TGTGCCAGTGGAATCAGGGACAATGAAAAACTGTTTTTT
.	TRBD1	TRBV10-3	TRBJ2-7	CAISESTGAEEQYF	TGTGCCATCAGTGAGTCGACAGGGGCGGAGGAGCAGTACTTC
.	TRBD1	TRBV7-9	TRBJ2-5	CASSLRQGAGGETQYF	TGTGCCAGCAGCTTGCGACAGGGGGCCGGCGGGGAGACCCAGTACTTC
.	.	TRBV25-1	TRBJ2-3	CASSFFGTQYF	TGTGCCAGCAGCTTCTTCGGTACGCAGTATTTT
few	TRBD2	TRBV9	TRBJ2-2	CASSPRTSGGLNTGELFF	TGTGCCAGCAGCCCCCGGACTAGCGGGGGGTTAAACACCGGGGAGCTGTTTTTT
.	.	TRBV12-5	TRBJ1-3	CASGLSPPSGNTIYF	TGTGCTAGTGGTTTGTCCCCCCCCTCTGGAAACACCATATATTTT
.	.	TRBV29-1	TRBJ1-5	CSVFNGGNQPQHF	TGCAGCGTTTTCAATGGGGGCAATCAGCCCCAGCATTTT
.	.	TRBV19	TRBJ2-5	CASSQAGTQETQYF	TGTGCCAGTAGCCAGGCGGGGACCCAAGAGACCCAGTACTTC
.	TRBD2	TRBV9	TRBJ2-1	CASSVSGGANEQFF	TGTGCCAGCAGCGTGAGCGGGGGGGCAAATGAGCAGTTCTTC
few	TRBD1	TRBV7-2	TRBJ2-2	CASRPTGVNTGELFF	TGTGCCAGCAGACCAACAGGGGTAAACACCGGGGAGCTGTTTTTT
.	TRBD1	TRBV5-6	TRBJ2-6	CASGVLGTGTSGANVLTF	TGTGCCAGCGGGGTTTTGGGGACAGGGACATCTGGGGCCAACGTCCTGACTTTC
.	.	TRBV6-5	TRBJ1-4	CASSYGQATNEKLFF	TGTGCCAGCAGTTACGGGCAAGCAACTAATGAAAAACTGTTTTTT
.	.	TRBV4-3	TRBJ2-2	CASSQDPIGTNTGELFF	TGCGCCAGCAGCCAAGATCCGATAGGGACCAACACCGGGGAGCTGTTTTTT
few	.	TRBV29-1	TRBJ1-5	CSVATSNQPQHF	TGCAGCGTTGCCACTAGCAATCAGCCCCAGCATTTT
few	.	TRBV19	TRBJ2-5	CASSPLGTANQETQYF	TGTGCCAGTAGTCCCCTAGGGACGGCAAACCAAGAGACCCAGTACTTC
few	.	TRBV5-4	TRBJ2-1	CASSLEGDTYNEQFF	TGTGCCAGCAGCTTGGAAGGTGATACCTACAATGAGCAGTTCTTC
few	.	TRBV19	TRBJ1-3	CASNPDSIRSGNTIYF	TGTGCCAGTAACCCGGACAGTATCCGCTCTGGAAACACCATATATTTT
.	.	TRBV7-9	TRBJ1-3	CASSLVPTLTGNTIYF	TGTGCCAGCAGCCTCGTCCCCACCCTCACGGGAAACACCATATATTTT
few	.	TRBV29-1	TRBJ2-1	CSALSGRGPSYNEQFF	TGCAGCGCCTTATCCGGACGGGGCCCCTCCTACAATGAGCAGTTCTTC
few	.	TRBV20-1	TRBJ2-1	CSAARNEQFF	TGCAGTGCCGCGAGGAATGAGCAGTTCTTC